These 27 T cell receptor beta chains originate from one sample sequenced in a study of beta chain features in type 1 diabetes. Expressed TCRB transcripts got sequenced, as all isolated RNA was reverse transcribed. Data came from immunoSEQ multiplex PCR; TCRdb stores just in-frame clones and leaves some out. This sample has approximately 340,000 clones, with more than 12% found just once. Sequencing was done on a sample of naive CD4+ T cells from blood. These receptors were taken from a woman younger than 30 in good health.

This chain uses TRBV9 with TRBJ1-2, with a possible D match to TRBD1 (6 bases). The ends were cut back, 4 bases at V and 2 bases at J, with 12 bases in the middle. The length of the CDR3 is 14 residues. Germline values: CDR1 SGDLS, CDR2 YYNGEE. CDR3 amino acids: CASSKQGPNYGYTF. CDR3 DNA: TGTGCCAGCAGCAAACAGGGACCCAACTATGGCTACACCTTC.

The sample holds a few counts of this clone. The chain combines TRBV7-2 with TRBJ2-1, with D possibly TRBD2 on 6 matching bases. V dropped 3 bases and J dropped 9 bases, with 12 bases sitting between them. Germline assignment: CDR1 SGHTA and CDR2 FQGNSA. The CDR3 extends over 13 amino acids. CDR3 sequence: CASSFSSDGEQFF. Here the CDR3 DNA reads TGTGCCAGCAGCTTTTCTAGCGATGGTGAGCAGTTCTTC.

The chain is built from TRBV6-1 and TRBJ2-7; maybe TRBD1 (5 bases). This CDR3 has 14 amino acids. Per germline, CDR1 MNHNS and CDR2 SASEGT. Trimming removed 4 bases from V and 0 bases from J, with 10 bases in between. The DNA of the CDR3 is TGTGCCAGCAGTGTGGGGCCGAGCTCCTACGAGCAGTACTTC. This encodes CASSVGPSSYEQYF.

J is TRBJ2-7 and V is TRBV19; 10 bases align to TRBD1. V dropped 6 bases and J dropped 4; count of bases not matched to a gene: 9. The CDR3 sequence is 15 residues long. Germline CDR1 reads LNHDA; CDR2 reads SQIVND (reference sequence). The CDR3 DNA is TGTGCCAGTAGCGATACCGGGACAGGGGATTACGAGCAGTACTTC. Translated: CASSDTGTGDYEQYF.

This clone was seen more than once but under ten times. The chain uses TRBV7-9 and TRBJ1-2; D is uncertain. The CDR3 is made up of 15 amino acids. Germline CDR1 and CDR2: SEHNR and FQNEAQ (reference sequence). V lost 4 bases to trimming and J lost 2 bases, with 14 bases between them. The CDR3 loop is CASSSPPPRNYGYTF. The DNA of the CDR3 is TGTGCCAGCAGCTCACCACCACCGAGAAACTATGGCTACACCTTC.

This clone has more than one count but fewer than ten. The J gene is TRBJ1-1, the V gene TRBV6-1; no reliable D call. The CDR3 contains 11 residues. The V end lost 4 bases, the J end lost 8 bases, and 8 bases lay between the germline ends. Germline V gene sequence: CDR1 MNHNS, CDR2 SASEGT. This CDR3 is CASSVVEEAFF. Here the CDR3 DNA reads TGTGCCAGCAGTGTCGTAGAAGAAGCTTTCTTT.

This clone has a handful of counts. The rearrangement joins TRBV7-8 to TRBJ2-5, with 9 nucleotides matching TRBD2. The CDR3 extends over 14 amino acids. Germline V gene lookup returns CDR1 SGHVS and CDR2 FQNEAQ. The trim removed 7 bases at V and 1 base at J, leaving 4 bases unmatched. Here the CDR3 reads CASTSGIVQETQYF. Here the CDR3 DNA reads TGTGCCAGCACTAGCGGGATAGTCCAAGAGACCCAGTACTTC.

This clone was detected a few times. The J gene is TRBJ2-5, the V gene TRBV2, with TRBD1 matching 8 bases. Losses at the gene ends were 5 bases for V and 1 base for J; bases not matched to a gene: 3. CDR1 and CDR2 from the germline V gene are SNHLY and FYNNEI. The CDR3 has 14 residues. CDR3 DNA sequence: TGTGCCAGCAGTAGGGACAGGTCCCAAGAGACCCAGTACTTC. Translated: CASSRDRSQETQYF.

This clone was found a few times. The genes are TRBV5-1 and TRBJ2-7; 9 positions match TRBD1. The CDR3 is 14 amino acids. CDR1 SGHRS and CDR2 YFSETQ come from the germline V gene. V shed 4 bases and J 5 bases; nucleotides not matched to a gene: 7. This CDR3 reads CASSPDRGWNEQYF. The CDR3 DNA reads as TGCGCCAGCAGCCCGGACAGGGGTTGGAACGAGCAGTACTTC.

This clone was detected a few times. This sequence joins TRBV7-9 and TRBJ2-7, with 9 bases lining up with TRBD1. Germline values: CDR1 SEHNR, CDR2 FQNEAQ (reference sequence). The CDR3 is 14 residues long. The J segment lost 5 bases and the V segment lost 5 bases, leaving 7 bases of the junction unmatched. The CDR3 is CASSRDRVNHEQYF. CDR3 nucleotide sequence: TGTGCCAGCAGCCGGGACAGGGTGAATCACGAGCAGTACTTC.

This clone was observed a few times. This rearrangement joins TRBV7-9 to TRBJ1-4; D unclear. Looked up from germline, CDR1 is SEHNR and CDR2 is FQNEAQ (reference sequence). With 3 bases removed from V and 1 base from J, the gap between germline ends came to 6 bases. The CDR3 has 14 amino acids. Here the CDR3 reads CASSLSGTNEKLFF. Written as DNA, the CDR3 is TGTGCCAGCAGCTTGTCCGGAACTAATGAAAAACTGTTTTTT.

This clone was counted only a few times. This chain joins TRBV5-1 and TRBJ2-7; tentative D call: TRBD2 (6 bases). Per germline, CDR1 SGHRS and CDR2 YFSETQ. This CDR3 has 12 amino acids. V dropped 2 bases and J dropped 6 bases, with 9 bases sitting between them. The DNA of the CDR3 is TGCGCCAGCAGCTTCCCGGGACTCGAGCAGTACTTC. Amino acid sequence: CASSFPGLEQYF.

This chain links TRBV2 with TRBJ2-2; D may be TRBD1 (6 bases). Between the trimmed V and J ends, which lost 6 bases and 2 bases, there was a span of 7 bases. This CDR3 spans 13 amino acids. Germline V gives CDR1 SNHLY, CDR2 FYNNEI. CDR3 DNA: TGTGCCAGCAGGGACAGAAACACCGGGGAGCTGTTTTTT. Translated, it gives CASRDRNTGELFF.

V gene TRBV15 combines with J gene TRBJ2-1; TRBD1 might be the D (5 bases). V lost 4 bases to trimming and J lost 8 bases, with 18 bases between them. The CDR3 totals 15 residues. CDR1 LNHNV and CDR2 YYDKDF come from the germline V gene (reference sequence). The CDR3 protein is CATSTNVQVFYEQFF. The CDR3 DNA reads as TGTGCCACCAGCACCAACGTACAGGTATTTTATGAGCAGTTCTTC.

This clone was found a few times. This chain connects TRBV30 to TRBJ2-7, with 8 bases aligning to TRBD1. Germline V lookup: CDR1 GTSNPN, CDR2 SVGIG (reference sequence). The ends lost 2 bases at V and 2 bases at J; junction bases unmatched: 8. The CDR3 is 15 residues long. The CDR3 DNA sequence: TGTGCCTGGAGTCCGTCGGGACAGGAAACCTACGAGCAGTACTTC. Amino acid sequence: CAWSPSGQETYEQYF.

This clone came up a few times. The chain has TRBV6-6 and TRBJ1-5; 8 positions match TRBD1. V was clipped by 6 bases and J by 3 bases; unmatched bases: 7. The CDR3 totals 15 residues. The germline gives CDR1 MNHNY, CDR2 SVGAGI (reference sequence). Written as DNA, the CDR3 is TGTGCCAGCAGGGACAGGGCTAACTTCAATCAGCCCCAGCATTTT. The encoded protein is CASRDRANFNQPQHF.

The chain links TRBV21-1 to TRBJ1-2; the table's TRBD1 call for D was not verified on the DNA. TRBV21-1 is given as a pseudogene. The CDR3 has 14 residues. Written as DNA, the CDR3 is TGTGCCAGCAATGCGAAGACAGGGCTTTATGGCTACACCTTC. Translating it yields CASNAKTGLYGYTF.

The rearrangement uses TRBV19 and TRBJ2-1, with TRBD1 identical over 7 bases. The CDR3 totals 14 residues. In germline, CDR1 is LNHDA, CDR2 SQIVND (reference sequence). The V segment lost 7 bases and the J segment 2 bases; nucleotides outside the gene matches: 5. The CDR3 nucleotides are TGTGCCAGTATCAGCCAGGGGGCCTACAATGAGCAGTTCTTC. Translated: CASISQGAYNEQFF.

The gene calls are TRBV7-9 and TRBJ2-7; 8 nucleotides align to TRBD2. This CDR3 contains 16 residues. V shed 5 bases and J 5 bases; nucleotides not matched to a gene: 14. Germline-derived CDR1 and CDR2 are SEHNR and FQNEAQ (reference sequence). CDR3 residues: CASSALGSSGTHEQYF. CDR3 in DNA: TGTGCCAGCAGCGCCCTAGGGAGTAGCGGGACCCACGAGCAGTACTTC.

The chain employs TRBV5-1 and TRBJ2-1; TRBD2 might be the D (6 bases). Trimming left V 4 bases short and J 3 bases short, with 17 bases between. This CDR3 is 16 amino acids long. From germline, CDR1 is SGHRS and CDR2 YFSETQ. The CDR3 region has the DNA TGCGCCAGCAGCGCAAGCGGGTTCCCGAGCTACAATGAGCAGTTCTTC. Translation: CASSASGFPSYNEQFF.

This clone was detected only a few times. This sequence joins TRBV5-6 and TRBJ2-1, with 8 bases identical to TRBD2. CDR3 length equals 17 residues. V lost 0 bases and J lost 0; bases outside the gene matches: 5. The germline gives CDR1 SGHDT, CDR2 YYEEEE. CDR3 protein: CASSLEKRGTSYNEQFF. For the CDR3, the DNA is TGTGCCAGCAGCTTGGAGAAGCGGGGGACCTCCTACAATGAGCAGTTCTTC.

The chain joins TRBV19 to TRBJ1-1, with 7 bases aligning to TRBD1. The CDR3 is made up of 14 amino acids. With V trimmed by 1 base and J by 1 base, 0 bases remained unmatched. CDR1 and CDR2 (germline): LNHDA, SQIVND (reference sequence). CDR3 bases: TGTGCCAGTAGTATAGGGGACAGGAACACTGAAGCTTTCTTT. Translated, it gives CASSIGDRNTEAFF.

This clone was detected a few times. The chain couples TRBV10-3 to TRBJ1-1; D gene uncertain. The CDR3 runs 13 residues. V was pared by 4 bases and J by 1 base, with 7 bases between. In germline, CDR1 is ENHRY, CDR2 SYGVKD. The CDR3 DNA sequence: TGTGCCATCAGTGGTTCAGGGAACACTGAAGCTTTCTTT. Translated: CAISGSGNTEAFF.

The chain carries TRBV15 and TRBJ1-5; D might be TRBD1 (6 bases). Germline V gene lookup returns CDR1 LNHNV and CDR2 YYDKDF (reference sequence). The CDR3 is 14 amino acids. V lost 2 bases and J 6 bases, leaving 11 bases between the germline ends. CDR3 loop: CATSRPQGIQPQHF. The CDR3 DNA reads TGTGCCACCAGCAGACCCCAGGGGATTCAGCCCCAGCATTTT.

The chain has TRBV4-2 and TRBJ2-3; unclear D gene. CDR3 length equals 15 residues. CDR1 is LGHNA and CDR2 is YNFKEQ in the germline V gene. V was shortened by 3 bases and J by 3 bases, with 13 bases between the two germline ends. CDR3 sequence: CASSQAFLPTDTQYF. For the CDR3, the DNA is TGTGCCAGCAGCCAGGCCTTTTTACCGACAGATACGCAGTATTTT.

J is TRBJ1-1 and V is TRBV29-1; 7 nucleotides match TRBD1. Per germline, CDR1 SQVTM and CDR2 ANQGSEA. Losses at the gene ends were 4 bases for V and 11 bases for J; bases not matched to a gene: 10. The CDR3 totals 12 residues. For the CDR3, the DNA is TGCAGCGTTGTTTGGCAGGGGGTGGACGCTTTCTTT. Translated, it gives CSVVWQGVDAFF.

This clone showed up just a few times. V gene TRBV6-1 combines with J gene TRBJ2-5; TRBD2 might be the D (6 bases). The CDR3 has 14 amino acids. V was cut by 0 bases and J by 4 bases, with 9 bases left in between. Germline V gene lookup returns CDR1 MNHNS and CDR2 SASEGT. The CDR3 DNA sequence: TGTGCCAGCAGTGAAGCTCTCGGGGGAGAGACCCAGTACTTC. It specifies CASSEALGGETQYF.